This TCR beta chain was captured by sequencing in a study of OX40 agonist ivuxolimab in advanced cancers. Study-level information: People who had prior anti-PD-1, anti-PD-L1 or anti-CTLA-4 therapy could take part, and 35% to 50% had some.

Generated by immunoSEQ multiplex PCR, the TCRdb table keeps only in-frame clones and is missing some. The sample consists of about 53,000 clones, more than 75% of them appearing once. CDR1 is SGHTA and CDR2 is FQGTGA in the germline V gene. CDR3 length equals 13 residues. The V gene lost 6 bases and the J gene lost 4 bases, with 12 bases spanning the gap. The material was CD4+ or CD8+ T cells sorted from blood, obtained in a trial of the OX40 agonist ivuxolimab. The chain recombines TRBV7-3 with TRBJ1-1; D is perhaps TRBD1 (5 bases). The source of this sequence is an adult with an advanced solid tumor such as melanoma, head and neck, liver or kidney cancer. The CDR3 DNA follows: TGTGCCAGCAGACTAGGGGTGGGCACTGAAGCTTTCTTT. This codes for CASRLGVGTEAFF. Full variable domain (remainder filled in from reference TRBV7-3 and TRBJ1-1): GAGVSQTPSNKVTEKGKYVELRCDPISGHTALYWYRQSLGQGPEFLIYFQGTGAADDSGLPNDRFFAVRPEGSVSTLKIQRTERGDSAVYLCASRLGVGTEAFFGQGTRLTVV.